This TCR beta chain was captured by sequencing in a study of cytotoxic CD8 clonotypes in ibrutinib-treated CLL. The assay was immunoSEQ multiplex PCR, and TCRdb's table has in-frame clones only and misses some. The sample holds fewer than 400,000 clones, roughly 70% seen once. Cryopreserved PBMCs provided around 1.9 micrograms of genomic DNA for the TCR beta libraries. The germline gives CDR1 MNHEY, CDR2 SMNVEV (reference sequence). V lost 2 bases to trimming and J lost 0 bases, with 8 bases between them. The CDR3 contains 15 residues. This clone was observed a handful of times. The chain joins TRBV27 to TRBJ2-1; D remains ambiguous. The receptor was derived from a human donor with chronic lymphocytic leukemia. The starting material was PBMCs, obtained after 36 months of ibrutinib treatment. CDR3 sequence: CASSLIWSSYNEQFF. CDR3 sequence (DNA): TGTGCCAGCAGTTTAATCTGGAGCTCCTACAATGAGCAGTTCTTC.